Listed below are T cell receptor beta chains from one sample, sequenced in a study of blood T cells in healthy people across ages. One entry per CDR3 protein, called by TCRdb with MiXCR from the 5' RACE reads. The sample records roughly 800,000 distinct CDR3 sequences, roughly 34% being singletons. The sample consisted of blood. The receptors here all came from a man between 18 and 29 years old in good health. The CDR3 runs from the conserved cysteine through the conserved F or W. The order of the fields is D gene, V gene, clone size, J gene, CDR3 protein, CDR3 DNA. A D gene is named only where the DNA matches it firmly. Size is omitted from some rows. Given values are once, few, many or a class for expanded clones.

d_call: .
v_call: TRBV2
clone_size: .
j_call: TRBJ1-4
cdr3_aa: CASSDGGQYEKLFF
cdr3_nt: TGTGCCAGCAGTGACGGGGGGCAGTATGAAAAACTGTTTTTT

d_call: TRBD1
v_call: TRBV20-1
clone_size: .
j_call: TRBJ2-7
cdr3_aa: CSALGGRQGVYEQYF
cdr3_nt: TGCAGTGCTCTGGGGGGGAGACAGGGGGTCTACGAGCAGTACTTC

d_call: .
v_call: TRBV6-5
clone_size: .
j_call: TRBJ2-7
cdr3_aa: CASSYRENYEQYF
cdr3_nt: TGTGCCAGCAGTTACAGAGAGAACTACGAGCAGTACTTC

d_call: TRBD2
v_call: TRBV12-3/TRBV12-4
clone_size: .
j_call: TRBJ2-3
cdr3_aa: CASSSLPSGGGDTQYF
cdr3_nt: TGTGCCAGCAGTTCCCTCCCTAGCGGGGGGGGTGATACGCAGTATTTT

d_call: TRBD1
v_call: TRBV5-1
clone_size: few
j_call: TRBJ1-2
cdr3_aa: CASSLVRQGDYGYTF
cdr3_nt: TGCGCCAGCAGCTTGGTCCGACAGGGCGACTATGGCTACACCTTC

d_call: .
v_call: TRBV15
clone_size: .
j_call: TRBJ2-7
cdr3_aa: CATSRGTGSSYEQYF
cdr3_nt: TGTGCCACCAGCAGGGGAACGGGTAGCTCCTACGAGCAGTACTTC

d_call: TRBD2
v_call: TRBV20-1
clone_size: few
j_call: TRBJ2-4
cdr3_aa: CSARASRGITKNIQYF
cdr3_nt: TGCAGTGCTAGAGCTTCGCGGGGGATAACCAAAAACATTCAGTACTTC

d_call: .
v_call: TRBV25-1
clone_size: .
j_call: TRBJ1-3
cdr3_aa: CASQGGNTIYF
cdr3_nt: TGTGCCAGCCAAGGGGGAAACACCATATATTTT

d_call: TRBD1
v_call: TRBV5-1
clone_size: .
j_call: TRBJ1-1
cdr3_aa: CASSLGTGGANTEAFF
cdr3_nt: TGCGCCAGCAGCTTGGGGACAGGGGGGGCGAACACTGAAGCTTTCTTT

d_call: .
v_call: TRBV4-1
clone_size: .
j_call: TRBJ2-5
cdr3_aa: CASSQDPVGYQETQYF
cdr3_nt: TGCGCCAGCAGCCAAGATCCCGTTGGCTATCAAGAGACCCAGTACTTC

d_call: .
v_call: TRBV25-1
clone_size: many
j_call: TRBJ1-4
cdr3_aa: CASSEGTREKLFF
cdr3_nt: TGTGCCAGCAGTGAAGGGACAAGGGAAAAACTGTTTTTT

d_call: .
v_call: TRBV4-3
clone_size: .
j_call: TRBJ2-1
cdr3_aa: CASGQGQGRGNEQFF
cdr3_nt: TGCGCCAGCGGCCAAGGGCAGGGAAGAGGCAATGAGCAGTTCTTC

d_call: .
v_call: TRBV20-1
clone_size: few
j_call: TRBJ1-2
cdr3_aa: CSARQSRSGDPYGYTF
cdr3_nt: TGCAGTGCTCGCCAGTCCCGTTCGGGGGATCCCTATGGCTACACCTTC

d_call: .
v_call: TRBV4-3
clone_size: .
j_call: TRBJ1-4
cdr3_aa: CASSPPGGADGEKLFF
cdr3_nt: TGCGCCAGCAGCCCCCCCGGGGGGGCGGATGGTGAAAAACTGTTTTTT

d_call: TRBD2
v_call: TRBV29-1
clone_size: .
j_call: TRBJ2-1
cdr3_aa: CSGGPAGGWNEQFF
cdr3_nt: TGCAGCGGGGGACCAGCGGGGGGGTGGAATGAGCAGTTCTTC

d_call: .
v_call: TRBV6-2/TRBV6-3
clone_size: few
j_call: TRBJ1-6
cdr3_aa: CASSDHRERPYNSPLHF
cdr3_nt: TGTGCCAGCAGTGACCACAGGGAACGGCCTTATAATTCACCCCTCCACTTT

d_call: TRBD1
v_call: TRBV12-3/TRBV12-4
clone_size: .
j_call: TRBJ1-1
cdr3_aa: CASSPPGGRNTEAFF
cdr3_nt: TGTGCCAGCAGTCCTCCAGGGGGCAGGAACACTGAAGCTTTCTTT

d_call: TRBD1
v_call: TRBV5-8
clone_size: .
j_call: TRBJ1-4
cdr3_aa: CASSPRGESNEKLFF
cdr3_nt: TGTGCCAGCAGTCCCAGGGGGGAGTCTAATGAAAAACTGTTTTTT

d_call: .
v_call: TRBV29-1
clone_size: .
j_call: TRBJ2-1
cdr3_aa: CSVQRDTWYDNEQFF
cdr3_nt: TGCAGCGTTCAACGGGACACTTGGTATGACAATGAGCAGTTCTTC

d_call: .
v_call: TRBV7-9
clone_size: many
j_call: TRBJ2-7
cdr3_aa: CASSLVSGQGQYEQYF
cdr3_nt: TGTGCCAGCAGCTTAGTTTCAGGCCAAGGACAATACGAGCAGTACTTC

d_call: TRBD1
v_call: TRBV12-3/TRBV12-4
clone_size: few
j_call: TRBJ1-6
cdr3_aa: CASSPQGDHNSPPHF
cdr3_nt: TGTGCCAGCAGTCCTCAGGGGGATCATAATTCACCCCCCCACTTT

d_call: .
v_call: TRBV20-1
clone_size: .
j_call: TRBJ1-2
cdr3_aa: CSAISSLYGYTF
cdr3_nt: TGCAGTGCTATCTCCTCCTTGTATGGCTACACCTTC

d_call: .
v_call: TRBV7-2
clone_size: few
j_call: TRBJ1-1
cdr3_aa: CASSPNAGLQEEAFF
cdr3_nt: TGTGCCAGCAGCCCCAATGCGGGACTTCAAGAGGAAGCTTTCTTT

d_call: TRBD2
v_call: TRBV9
clone_size: .
j_call: TRBJ2-2
cdr3_aa: CASSVVAGPGELFF
cdr3_nt: TGTGCCAGCAGCGTAGTAGCGGGACCCGGGGAGCTGTTTTTT

d_call: .
v_call: TRBV9
clone_size: .
j_call: TRBJ2-3
cdr3_aa: CASSVDGQSTDTQYF
cdr3_nt: TGTGCCAGCAGCGTAGACGGACAGAGCACAGATACGCAGTATTTT

d_call: .
v_call: TRBV7-9
clone_size: .
j_call: TRBJ1-5
cdr3_aa: CASSGSETPRGQPQHF
cdr3_nt: TGTGCCAGCAGCGGTTCAGAGACCCCGCGAGGTCAGCCCCAGCATTTT

d_call: .
v_call: TRBV3-1
clone_size: .
j_call: TRBJ1-1
cdr3_aa: CASSQQGMNTEAFF
cdr3_nt: TGTGCCAGCAGCCAACAGGGGATGAACACTGAAGCTTTCTTT

d_call: .
v_call: TRBV7-3
clone_size: .
j_call: TRBJ1-1
cdr3_aa: CASSLETGRNTEAFF
cdr3_nt: TGTGCCAGCAGCTTGGAAACAGGGAGGAACACTGAAGCTTTCTTT

d_call: TRBD2
v_call: TRBV27
clone_size: .
j_call: TRBJ2-3
cdr3_aa: CASSPSGERGRTDTQYF
cdr3_nt: TGTGCCAGCAGTCCTTCAGGGGAGCGGGGGCGCACAGATACGCAGTATTTT

d_call: .
v_call: TRBV6-6
clone_size: .
j_call: TRBJ1-6
cdr3_aa: CASSYAGSDSPLHF
cdr3_nt: TGTGCCAGCAGTTACGCAGGGTCGGATTCACCCCTCCACTTT

d_call: .
v_call: TRBV5-1
clone_size: .
j_call: TRBJ1-4
cdr3_aa: CASSPDHWGEKLFF
cdr3_nt: TGCGCCAGCAGCCCGGACCATTGGGGTGAAAAACTGTTTTTT

d_call: TRBD2
v_call: TRBV12-3/TRBV12-4
clone_size: few
j_call: TRBJ2-1
cdr3_aa: CASSLSGGAVEQFF
cdr3_nt: TGTGCCAGCAGTTTAAGCGGGGGGGCCGTTGAGCAGTTCTTC

d_call: .
v_call: TRBV29-1
clone_size: .
j_call: TRBJ2-7
cdr3_aa: CSAAPRSSYEQYF
cdr3_nt: TGCAGCGCTGCCCCCCGGAGCTCCTACGAGCAGTACTTC

d_call: .
v_call: TRBV18
clone_size: .
j_call: TRBJ2-2
cdr3_aa: CASFTLQALDTGELFF
cdr3_nt: TGTGCCAGCTTCACCTTGCAGGCCCTGGACACCGGGGAGCTGTTTTTT

d_call: TRBD2
v_call: TRBV4-2
clone_size: few
j_call: TRBJ2-7
cdr3_aa: CASSQELKGLQFEQYF
cdr3_nt: TGTGCCAGCAGCCAAGAGTTGAAGGGACTACAATTCGAGCAGTACTTC

d_call: TRBD1
v_call: TRBV13
clone_size: .
j_call: TRBJ2-1
cdr3_aa: CASSLKDFLEGGSSYNEQFF
cdr3_nt: TGTGCCAGCAGCTTAAAGGACTTCCTCGAAGGGGGCAGCTCCTACAATGAGCAGTTCTTC

d_call: .
v_call: TRBV12-3/TRBV12-4
clone_size: .
j_call: TRBJ2-1
cdr3_aa: CASSSDEAKENNEQFF
cdr3_nt: TGTGCCAGCAGTTCGGACGAAGCCAAGGAGAACAATGAGCAGTTCTTC

d_call: TRBD2
v_call: TRBV20-1
clone_size: few
j_call: TRBJ2-3
cdr3_aa: CSATRGGPTDTQYF
cdr3_nt: TGCAGTGCTACCCGCGGGGGACCCACAGATACGCAGTATTTT

d_call: .
v_call: TRBV29-1
clone_size: .
j_call: TRBJ2-1
cdr3_aa: CSVEGALSSYNEQFF
cdr3_nt: TGCAGCGTTGAAGGAGCCTTAAGCTCCTACAATGAGCAGTTCTTC

d_call: TRBD1
v_call: TRBV7-9
clone_size: .
j_call: TRBJ2-1
cdr3_aa: CASSLRRQGKGDEQFF
cdr3_nt: TGTGCCAGCAGCTTACGTAGACAGGGAAAAGGCGATGAGCAGTTCTTC

d_call: .
v_call: TRBV12-3/TRBV12-4
clone_size: many
j_call: TRBJ2-1
cdr3_aa: CAGGKTRPGLEQFF
cdr3_nt: TGTGCCGGAGGAAAGACACGTCCCGGGCTTGAGCAGTTCTTC

d_call: TRBD1
v_call: TRBV5-6
clone_size: .
j_call: TRBJ1-1
cdr3_aa: CASMTTGGTRAEAFF
cdr3_nt: TGTGCCAGCATGACGACAGGGGGGACGAGGGCTGAAGCTTTCTTT

d_call: .
v_call: TRBV4-3
clone_size: few
j_call: TRBJ2-1
cdr3_aa: CASSQVGAPRPYEQFF
cdr3_nt: TGCGCCAGCAGCCAAGTGGGGGCGCCACGGCCTTATGAGCAGTTCTTC

d_call: TRBD1
v_call: TRBV18
clone_size: .
j_call: TRBJ2-3
cdr3_aa: CASSPMTGVLANTQYF
cdr3_nt: TGTGCCAGCTCACCAATGACAGGGGTCTTGGCAAATACGCAGTATTTT

d_call: .
v_call: TRBV7-9
clone_size: few
j_call: TRBJ1-2
cdr3_aa: CASRPLEAGANYGYTF
cdr3_nt: TGTGCCAGCAGACCCCTTGAGGCAGGGGCTAACTATGGCTACACCTTC

d_call: .
v_call: TRBV20-1
clone_size: .
j_call: TRBJ2-7
cdr3_aa: CSARTGEYNEQYF
cdr3_nt: TGCAGTGCTAGGACAGGAGAGTACAATGAGCAGTACTTC